Below are 9 T cell receptor beta chains sequenced from a single sample in a study of blood T cell repertoires in COVID-19. The repertoire was sequenced with immunoSEQ multiplex PCR; TCRdb's copy has only in-frame clones and lacks some. Of about 68,000 clones listed, around 91% were seen once; the top ten hold 2.5% to 3%. The sample was peripheral blood. Receptors were obtained from a man aged 50-59 years with acute or convalescent COVID-19.

The chain is built from TRBV7-8 and TRBJ1-5, with TRBD1 identical over 7 bases. V lost 5 bases and J lost 2; bases outside the gene matches: 9. CDR3 size: 16 residues. From germline, CDR1 is SGHVS and CDR2 FQNEAQ. CDR3 sequence reads: CASSKQGDGRNQPQHF. For the CDR3, the DNA is TGTGCCAGCAGCAAGCAGGGGGACGGGCGCAATCAGCCCCAGCATTTT.

The CDR3 loop reads CAWSLAGGNEQFF. CDR3 nucleotides: TGTGCCTGGAGTCTAGCGGGAGGGAATGAGCAGTTCTTC. The J gene is TRBJ2-1, the V gene TRBV30; 12 bases are a match to TRBD2. Germline CDR1 is GTSNPN and CDR2 is SVGIG (reference sequence). This CDR3 region has 13 residues. Trimming took 2 bases from V and 7 from J; bases not matched to a gene: 0.

This clone was seen just once. The rearrangement joins TRBV11-3 to TRBJ2-1, with 7 nucleotides matching TRBD2. The CDR3 has 15 residues. J gave up 5 bases and V 3 bases, and 7 bases lay outside the gene matches. Germline V gene lookup returns CDR1 SGHNT and CDR2 YENEEA. In DNA form, the CDR3 reads TGTGCCAGCAGCTTGAGCGGGATTAACCACAATGAGCAGTTCTTC. This codes for CASSLSGINHNEQFF.

The V and J genes are TRBV3-1 (or the pseudogene TRBV3-2) and TRBJ1-1; perhaps TRBD1 as D (5 bases). This CDR3 region has 13 residues. The V gene lost 2 bases and the J gene lost 2 bases, with 6 bases spanning the gap. Germline CDR1 reads LGHDT; CDR2 reads YNNKEL (reference sequence). The CDR3: CASSQQGNTEAFF. Written as DNA, the CDR3 is TGTGCCAGCAGCCAACAGGGAAACACTGAAGCTTTCTTT.

The gene calls are TRBV7-2 and TRBJ1-1, with 10 positions matching TRBD1. CDR1 and CDR2 from the germline V gene are SGHTA and FQGNSA. Trimming removed 5 bases from V and 10 bases from J; junction bases left unmatched: 7. The CDR3 is 13 amino acids. CDR3 region: CASSLGTGATAFF. Here the CDR3 DNA reads TGTGCCAGCAGCCTTGGGACAGGGGCTACAGCTTTCTTT. The full variable domain, its missing parts supplied by reference TRBV7-2 and TRBJ1-1, is GAGVSQSPSNKVTEKGKDVELRCDPISGHTALYWYRQSLGQGLEFLIYFQGNSAPDKSGLPSDRFSAERTGGSVSTLTIQRTQQEDSAVYLCASSLGTGATAFFGQGTRLTVV.

CDR3 coding DNA: TGTGCCAGCAGATCTTACACTAGCGGGAGAACAGATACGCAGTATTTT. This codes for CASRSYTSGRTDTQYF. This rearrangement joins TRBV3-1 (or the pseudogene TRBV3-2) to TRBJ2-3, with 11 bases lining up with TRBD2. V lost 6 bases, J lost 3 bases, and 8 bases stayed unmatched. The CDR3 runs 16 residues. Germline V gene sequence: CDR1 LGHDT, CDR2 YNNKEL (reference sequence).

The chain joins TRBV6-5 to TRBJ2-2; D is perhaps TRBD1 (7 bases). The V gene's germline CDR1 is MNHEY and CDR2 SVGAGI. This CDR3 contains 13 residues. V was clipped by 6 bases and J by 6 bases, with 11 bases between them. The CDR3, as DNA: TGTGCCAGCAGGGCAGGGGGGCCCGGGGAGCTGTTTTTT. Residues: CASRAGGPGELFF.

V usage is TRBV13 and J usage is TRBJ1-4; possible D gene TRBD1, 6 bases. Germline assignment: CDR1 PRHDT and CDR2 FYEKMQ (reference sequence). Trimming took off 6 bases at V and 7 bases at J, with 15 bases between the two ends. The CDR3 covers 14 residues. CDR3 sequence reads: CASRRRGATEKLFF. In nucleotides, the CDR3 is TGTGCCAGCAGACGCAGGGGCGCGACTGAAAAACTGTTTTTT.

The V call is TRBV6-6, the J call TRBJ1-2; perhaps TRBD1 as D (6 bases). CDR3 length: 15 residues. Germline-derived CDR1 and CDR2 are MNHNY and SVGAGI (reference sequence). Between the trimmed V and J ends, which lost 6 bases and 2 bases, there was a span of 16 bases. The CDR3 DNA is TGTGCCAGCAGAAAAAACAGGGAATTAAACTATGGCTACACCTTC. It is translated as CASRKNRELNYGYTF.